The 17 T cell receptor beta chains given below trace back to one sample, sequenced in a study of OX40 agonist ivuxolimab in advanced cancers. TCRdb keeps only in-frame clones here, not all; method: immunoSEQ multiplex PCR. The data hold over 55,000 clones, with approximately 80% observed a single time. The source material was CD4+ or CD8+ T cells sorted from blood, sampled in a trial of the OX40 agonist ivuxolimab. These TCRs come from an adult with an advanced solid tumor such as melanoma, head and neck, liver or kidney cancer.

This clone was found a few times. The chain combines TRBV7-2 with TRBJ2-7; 9 bases fit TRBD2. CDR1 SGHTA and CDR2 FQGNSA come from the germline V gene. The CDR3 is 12 residues long. Trimming at V came to 5 bases and at J to 11 bases, leaving 7 bases not matched to a gene. The CDR3 sequence: CASSRAGGKEYF. In DNA form, the CDR3 reads TGTGCCAGCAGCCGGGCGGGAGGGAAGGAGTACTTC.

The chain is built from TRBV10-3 and TRBJ1-4, with a weak D call TRBD1 (6 bases). The CDR3 is 14 amino acids. Germline V lookup: CDR1 ENHRY, CDR2 SYGVKD. Between the trimmed V and J ends, which lost 5 bases and 5 bases, there was a span of 12 bases. CDR3 sequence: CAISPGTMNEKLFF. For the CDR3, the DNA is TGTGCCATCAGTCCCGGGACAATGAATGAAAAACTGTTTTTT.

CDR3 sequence: CASSAPYSNQPQHF. CDR3 nucleotides: TGTGCCAGTAGTGCACCATATAGCAATCAGCCCCAGCATTTT. The rearrangement links TRBV19 to TRBJ1-5; D not certain. The ends were cut back, 5 bases at V and 0 bases at J, with 8 bases in the middle. CDR3 length equals 14 residues. In germline, CDR1 is LNHDA, CDR2 SQIVND (reference sequence).

The rearrangement links TRBV29-1 to TRBJ2-2; D might be TRBD1 (6 bases). The CDR3 extends over 13 amino acids. CDR1 is SQVTM, CDR2 ANQGSEA, per germline. V gave up 7 bases and J gave up 3 bases, with 12 bases separating them. This chain's CDR3 is CSGRTAYTGELFF. The CDR3 nucleotides are TGCAGCGGACGGACAGCGTACACCGGGGAGCTGTTTTTT.

The CDR3 bases are TGTGCCAGCAGTGAAGCGGCAGGGGGAGGGCGCAACGAGCAGTACTTC. This translates into CASSEAAGGGRNEQYF. This chain links TRBV6-1 with TRBJ2-7; D possibly uses TRBD1 or TRBD2 (7 bases each). The V and J ends lost 0 bases and 5 bases respectively, with 17 bases between them. Germline values: CDR1 MNHNS, CDR2 SASEGT. The CDR3 has 16 residues.

The CDR3 nucleotides read TGTGCCAGCAGCCCCTCTACAGGGGGCAATCAGCCCCAGCATTTT. It translates to CASSPSTGGNQPQHF. The chain recombines TRBV7-2 with TRBJ1-5, with TRBD1 matching 7 bases. The CDR3 is 15 residues long. Germline-derived CDR1 and CDR2 are SGHTA and FQGNSA. With 5 bases clipped from V and 2 bases from J, the junction kept 6 bases outside the gene matches.

The rearrangement links TRBV6-6 to TRBJ2-7; the D is unclear. The CDR3 covers 13 residues. The V gene's germline CDR1 is MNHNY and CDR2 SVGAGI (reference sequence). V lost 1 base, J lost 2 bases, and 6 bases lay in between. The CDR3 spells CASSYWEPYEQYF. Written as DNA, the CDR3 is TGTGCCAGCAGTTACTGGGAACCCTACGAGCAGTACTTC.

V gene TRBV5-8 combines with J gene TRBJ1-5; 10 bases fit TRBD1. The CDR3 spans 15 residues. Trimming at V came to 4 bases and at J to 6 bases, leaving 7 bases not matched to a gene. The V gene's germline CDR1 is SGHTS and CDR2 YDEGEE. As DNA, the CDR3 is TGTGCCAGCAGCCCAGGACAGGGGGAAGGTCAGCCCCAGCATTTT. This sequence encodes CASSPGQGEGQPQHF.

This sequence joins TRBV30 and TRBJ1-4, with TRBD1 as a possible D gene (5 bases). The CDR3 contains 15 residues. CDR1 is GTSNPN and CDR2 is SVGIG in the germline V gene (reference sequence). The germline V and J ends were trimmed by 1 base and 8 bases, with 17 bases remaining between them. CDR3: CAWSGNRRGSEKLFF. The CDR3 DNA is TGTGCCTGGAGTGGGAACAGGAGGGGATCCGAAAAACTGTTTTTT. The complete variable domain, with remaining parts taken from reference TRBV30 and TRBJ1-4, reads SQTIHQWPATLVQPVGSPLSLECTVEGTSNPNLYWYRQAAGRGLQLLFYSVGIGQISSEVPQNLSASRPQDRQFILSSKKLLLSDSGFYLCAWSGNRRGSEKLFFGSGTQLSVL.

The rearrangement uses TRBV4-1 and TRBJ2-5, with 7 bases that match TRBD2. The DNA end is more similar to TRBJ2-7, so the J call may be wrong. The CDR3 length is 17 residues. CDR1 and CDR2 from the germline V gene are MGHRA and YSYEKL. The chain's CDR3 is CASSQDPDGRPVYEQYF. In DNA, the CDR3 is TGCGCCAGCAGCCAAGATCCCGACGGGAGGCCTGTTTACGAGCAGTACTTC.

This chain joins TRBV4-1 and TRBJ1-2, with D unclear. This CDR3 contains 14 residues. CDR1 MGHRA and CDR2 YSYEKL come from the germline V gene. The V and J ends lost 0 bases and 8 bases respectively, with 13 bases between them. The CDR3 here is CASSQDRDGRGYTF. For the CDR3, the DNA is TGCGCCAGCAGCCAAGATCGAGATGGGAGAGGCTACACCTTC.

A note on this clone: Other DNA sequences in the sample encode the same CDR3. CDR3: CASSPLKNTEAFF. The CDR3 nucleotides are TGCGCCAGCAGCCCCCTCAAGAACACTGAAGCTTTCTTT. The rearrangement uses TRBV4-1 and TRBJ1-1; no definite D call. Germline V gene lookup returns CDR1 MGHRA and CDR2 YSYEKL. Deletions cut 4 bases from V and 1 base from J, with 7 bases between. The CDR3 consists of 13 residues.

This clone was recorded only once. The chain couples TRBV18 to TRBJ1-4, with D hard to call. V was shortened by 3 bases and J by 9 bases, with 11 bases between the two germline ends. The CDR3 consists of 13 residues. Germline lookup yields CDR1 KGHSH and CDR2 LQKENI. CDR3 in DNA: TGTGCCAGCTCACCGTCGGAGGTTCAAAAACTGTTTTTT. It specifies CASSPSEVQKLFF.

This chain joins TRBV19 and TRBJ2-2; 9 bases are a match to TRBD2. The germline V gene has CDR1 LNHDA and CDR2 SQIVND (reference sequence). The CDR3 is 16 residues long. With 3 bases clipped from V and 0 bases from J, the junction kept 2 bases outside the gene matches. CDR3 bases: TGTGCCAGTAGTATTCCTAGCGGGGCGAACACCGGGGAGCTGTTTTTT. This codes for CASSIPSGANTGELFF.

The V call is TRBV5-1, the J call TRBJ2-3; 14 bases line up with TRBD2. Germline V CDR1 and CDR2: SGHRS, YFSETQ. The ends lost 3 bases at V and 2 bases at J; junction bases unmatched: 8. The CDR3 has 18 amino acids. The CDR3 DNA is TGCGCCAGCAGCTCCCCCAGGACTAGCGGGAGGATCACAGATACGCAGTATTTT. It is translated as CASSSPRTSGRITDTQYF.

The V gene is TRBV5-1, the J gene TRBJ2-2; the match to TRBD2 covers 9 bases. The junction had 7 bases not matched to a gene; V was cut back by 4 bases and J by 0 bases. Looked up from germline, CDR1 is SGHRS and CDR2 is YFSETQ. The CDR3 runs 17 residues. CDR3 sequence (DNA): TGCGCCAGCAGCCCGGGACTAGCTGCCGCGAACACCGGGGAGCTGTTTTTT. This translates into CASSPGLAAANTGELFF.

This rearrangement joins TRBV6-5 to TRBJ1-2, with TRBD1 matching 7 bases. In germline, CDR1 is MNHEY, CDR2 SVGAGI. This CDR3 contains 12 residues. Trimming removed 7 bases from V and 4 bases from J; junction bases left unmatched: 3. CDR3 sequence: CASTRQGYGYTF. The CDR3, as DNA: TGTGCCAGCACCCGACAGGGCTATGGCTACACCTTC.